The clone carrying this T cell receptor beta chain was counted between two and nine times. The antigen remains unidentified. This sample is drawn from a study of T-cell reconstitution after alpha-beta-depleted transplantation in children. Whole-study findings and limits: Recipient T cells and thymic progenitors that survived were the source of the high TCRbeta diversity seen at day 60 in some patients. About two months after transplant, alpha-beta T cells reportedly came from several hundred expanded graft clones. A year had passed since transplant, and T-cell counts and diversity by then came mostly from newly produced T cells.

Germline CDR1 is WSHSY and CDR2 is SAAADI. Trimming at V came to 6 bases and at J to 0 bases, leaving 8 bases not matched to a gene. CDR3 length: 15 amino acids. TCRbeta library preparation incorporated unique molecular identifiers. MiXCR was run by TCRdb on the PCR reads, yielding one entry per CDR3 protein. The repertoire consists of approximately 800,000 distinct CDR3 sequences, with under 20% occurring once and the leading ten covering around 4.5%. The specimen was PBMCs, mostly from graft donor cells, collected 360 days after TCRalphabeta/CD19-depleted stem cell transplant. V and J are TRBV10-2 and TRBJ2-7, with TRBD1 matching 7 bases. The receptor comes from a male patient aged 5 to 17 who had a stem cell transplant for acute lymphoblastic leukemia, so the T cells may come from the graft donor. The CDR3 nucleotides are TGCGCCAGCAGGAGAGGGGGACAGCGCTCCTACGAGCAGTACTTC. Its translation: CASRRGGQRSYEQYF.